Detailed here is one T cell receptor beta chain. This clonotype was detected many times. The antigen it binds to is not known. It has no much larger one-base neighbor in the sample; base qualities were not kept. This sample was taken from a study of T cells in Graves' hyperthyroidism and ophthalmopathy (dated by TCRdb to about 2019). Context from the whole study: Peripheral blood was collected at initial diagnosis, before any treatment. Once sampling was done, hyperthyroidism patients were given methimazole at a starting dose of 30 mg daily, whereas ophthalmopathy patients were given high-dose intravenous methylprednisolone. An independent validation cohort of fewer than 20 hyperthyroidism patients and about 16 patients who later progressed to ophthalmopathy tested prospective prediction of ophthalmopathy. The roughly 90 discovery patients were divided at random into training and test sets in a 7:3 ratio. According to the paper, TCR Vbeta CDR3 sequencing was carried out on about 140 peripheral blood samples, which came from fewer than 50 ophthalmopathy, 70 to 80 hyperthyroidism and about 17 progressor patients. To identify TCR V-J signatures that set the groups apart, the researchers used a discovery cohort of approximately 98 patients, made up of under 50 with Graves' ophthalmopathy and 55 to 65 with stable Graves' hyperthyroidism. In roughly six Graves' hyperthyroidism patients, the study also compared T-cell repertoires from thyroid tissue with T-cell repertoires from blood. Overall results and qualifications from the work: In cross-validation, a model built on a 13 V-J signature told ophthalmopathy apart from stable hyperthyroidism with under 90% sensitivity and 81% to 82% specificity, and in testing the same model reached 80%/75%. In validation, progression to ophthalmopathy was predicted by the model with 70.59% sensitivity and under 85% specificity, a median of 6.5 months before onset. Most expanded thyroid clonotypes (frequency above 0.001) were also detected in blood, a finding suggesting that blood repertoires may reflect thyroid immune responses. Sample size was not statistically predetermined, and blinding of investigators to group allocation was not performed.

Ophthalmopathy patients had moderately to severely active disease, Clinical Activity Score of at least 3, NOSPECS grade of at least 4, and duration under 3 months. Exclusion was applied to patients with uncontrolled infections, other autoimmune diseases, pregnancy or lactation. Diagnoses were based on clinical symptoms, serum thyroxine and TRAb, thyroid ultrasound and orbital computed tomography. Ficoll-Paque density gradient centrifugation was used to isolate PBMCs from approximately 10 ml of fresh peripheral blood. Total RNA was extracted with Trizol reagent, and quality was checked on an Agilent 2100 Bioanalyzer. The TCR beta CDR3 regions were amplified from the RNA transcripts. A first-round RT-PCR of the TCR CDR3 used the HTBI primer set with the Qiagen OneStep RT-PCR kit. The libraries were constructed in a second round of multiplex PCR and then size-selected and purified. The libraries were sequenced on an Illumina HiSeq2000 using paired-end 100 bp reads. Concerning the study's data processing: SOAPnuke was used to process the raw data, throwing out any read that contained adapters or uncalled bases, had a mean Phred below 15, or lacked an exact constant-primer or identifier match. High-quality paired reads were merged using COPE v1.2.5, and each unique nucleotide sequence was defined as a clonotype. Clonotypes were aligned to IMGT TRBV, TRBD and TRBJ reference segments using MiTCR v1.1. Only V-J combinations with frequency above 0.0001, covering approximately 99% of repertoires, were analysed. A TCS score was defined as the ratio of F50 (clonal expansion) to E x V (chaos), with BLOSUM62-based TCRdist applied between CDR3 peptides within each V-J. Welch's t-statistics and random forest reduced around 510 V-J features to under 15, which were used in a naive Bayes classifier (R e1071). TCRdb reworked the public reads: Q25 trimming with fastp, MiXCR clone assembly, productive beta chains retained. Duplicate CDR3 protein sequences are folded into a single record with the most common DNA and genes. TCRdb assigned the V and J calls; the authors' analysis was not used. Across this sample there are 250,000 to 300,000 distinct CDR3 sequences, with around 20% seen only once. The top ten clones comprise less than 45% of the sample.

V loses 7 bases, J loses 3 bases, and the germline ends lie 13 bases apart. Inclusive of the bounding cysteine and phenylalanine, the CDR3 is 13 residues long. CDR3 DNA is the only sequence kept; it has 39 bases, read in frame from the first base. Taken from the germline V gene, the CDR1 and CDR2 loops are SNHLY and FYNNEI. The clonotype originates from a man in his fifties or sixties with Graves' ophthalmopathy. The sequence links TRBV2 to TRBJ2-7, with TRBD1 as a weak D call on 5 bases. Source material: blood. CDR3 region: CASKTGDLYEQYF. The nucleotide sequence reads as follows: TGTGCCAGCAAAACAGGCGACCTCTACGAGCAGTACTTC.